Sequencing of this TCR beta chain was carried out in a study of response to subunit inactivated influenza vaccine (dated by TCRdb to about 2018). About the full investigation: Deep quantitative profiling of the T cell receptor repertoire was used in the study to follow responses to a trivalent subunit inactivated influenza vaccine. Overall study results and their limits: According to the authors, only a limited number of new T cells may be recruited by each seasonal influenza vaccination.

Trimming costs V 5 bases and J 4 bases, and their ends lie 13 bases apart. The CDR3 starts with the cysteine, ends with the phenylalanine, and has 14 residues. Only the CDR3 portion is preserved as DNA: 42 bases, with reading frame beginning at the first base. According to the germline V gene, CDR1 reads MNHEY and CDR2 reads SVGEGT. Library method: RT-PCR. Sequencing was performed on an Illumina HiSeq 2500. The public reads were reanalyzed by TCRdb: fastp trimming at Q25, MiXCR alignment, in-frame beta chains only. Each entry is one CDR3 protein sequence, shown with its most common DNA and genes. This sample gives under 550,000 distinct CDR3 sequences in total; about 7.2% of them show up just once. The ten largest clones take up around 13% of the sample. In this sample, this clonotype turned up a few times. Its antigen is not yet known. Base quality data are lacking; no much larger clone is found one base away.

The sequence links TRBV6-2 or TRBV6-3 to TRBJ2-3; no D gene can be assigned with confidence. This TCR was sampled from a man in his fifties or sixties who received an inactivated influenza vaccine. Donor details come from another sample of the same person, matched by shared clones. The sample consisted of PBMCs from blood, taken less than 25 months after vaccination. The DNA sequence follows: TGTGCCAGCAGTCCCAATGGTGGGGCAGATACGCAGTATTTT. It translates to CASSPNGGADTQYF.